These T cell receptor beta chains were read from a single sample in a study of PD-1 blockade in classical Hodgkin lymphoma. Libraries were prepared by immunoSEQ multiplex PCR; TCRdb keeps only in-frame clonotypes and omits some of them. Of about 28,000 clones in the sample, 70% to 90% were seen once. This specimen was CD8+ T cells from blood, taken at baseline. The receptors were sampled from a human donor with classical Hodgkin lymphoma. Each CDR3 is given with its conserved first and last residue. A D gene is named only where the DNA matches it firmly. Size values are once, few and many counts, or a class for expanded clones, and some rows have none.

. | TRBJ1-5 | TRBV19 | . | 16 | TGTGCCAGTAGTATTTGGGGGGAGAGTAGCAATCAGCCCCAGCATTTT | CASSIWGESSNQPQHF
TRBD1 | TRBJ2-7 | TRBV15 | . | 16 | TGTGCCACCAGCAGAGATCGCGGACAGGGTTTCTACGAGCAGTACTTC | CATSRDRGQGFYEQYF
. | TRBJ2-3 | TRBV10-1 | few | 16 | TGCGCCAGCAGTGAGGAGGTCGGAGTTCCAGCAGATACGCAGTATTTT | CASSEEVGVPADTQYF
. | TRBJ2-3 | TRBV28 | . | 14 | TGTGCCAGCAGTTTAGACATTTCGGTAGATACGCAGTATTTT | CASSLDISVDTQYF
TRBD1 | TRBJ2-1 | TRBV5-6 | . | 15 | TGTGCCAGCAGCTCGGAGTCACCGGGACAGGGTCTGAAGTTCTTC | CASSSESPGQGLKFF
TRBD1 | TRBJ1-1 | TRBV7-9 | few | 15 | TGTGCCAGCAGCTCGAGGGACAGGGGGACACCTGAAGCTTTCTTT | CASSSRDRGTPEAFF
TRBD2 | TRBJ2-1 | TRBV5-4 | . | 16 | TGTGCCAGCAGGGGGAGGGCCGAGGGTTCCTACAATGAGCAGTTCTTC | CASRGRAEGSYNEQFF
TRBD1 | TRBJ2-3 | TRBV4-1 | . | 17 | TGCGCCAGCAGCCTAGTTAGCCGACAGGGGCGCGTGGATACGCAGTATTTT | CASSLVSRQGRVDTQYF
TRBD1 | TRBJ1-2 | TRBV27 | few | 14 | TGTGCCAGCAGTCCCCGGGACAGGGAAGTCGGCTACACCTTC | CASSPRDREVGYTF
. | TRBJ2-7 | TRBV5-4 | . | 12 | TGTGCCAGCAGCGCCGACAGCTACGAGCAGTACTTC | CASSADSYEQYF
. | TRBJ2-7 | TRBV27 | . | 13 | TGTGCCAGCAGCCCGCCCTCCTCCTACGAGCAGTACTTC | CASSPPSSYEQYF
. | TRBJ1-2 | TRBV27 | few | 11 | TGTGCCAGCAGTTCGGGTGGACCCTACACCTTC | CASSSGGPYTF
. | TRBJ1-1 | TRBV27 | once | 13 | TGTGCCAGCAGTGACGGACTGAACACTGAAGCTTTCTTT | CASSDGLNTEAFF
. | TRBJ2-1 | TRBV27 | . | 12 | TGTGCCAGCAGTGCCGGACACAATGAGCAGTTCTTC | CASSAGHNEQFF
. | TRBJ1-1 | TRBV7-9 | once | 11 | TGTGCCAGCAGCAAGAACACTGAAGCTTTCTTT | CASSKNTEAFF
. | TRBJ2-7 | TRBV27 | . | 17 | TGTGCCAGCAGTCCGTATGGGGGCAGGGGCGGGATGTACGAGCAGTACTTC | CASSPYGGRGGMYEQYF
TRBD2 | TRBJ2-7 | TRBV15 | . | 15 | TGTGCCACCAGCAGTCGACTAGCGGGCTCCTACGAGCAGTACTTC | CATSSRLAGSYEQYF
. | TRBJ2-2 | TRBV5-1 | . | 12 | TGCGCCAGCGGGACCGGGAGCGGGGAGCTGTTTTTT | CASGTGSGELFF
. | TRBJ2-1 | TRBV9 | . | 13 | TGTGCCAGCAGCCGAACGGAACAGGAAGAGCAGTTCTTC | CASSRTEQEEQFF
. | TRBJ1-4 | TRBV27 | . | 17 | TGTGCCAGCAGTTTATCTGGTCTGTATGCCAGCTATGAAAAACTGTTTTTT | CASSLSGLYASYEKLFF
. | TRBJ1-3 | TRBV10-3 | . | 14 | TGTGCCATCAGGGGTGGGGGCTCTGGAAACACCATATATTTT | CAIRGGGSGNTIYF
TRBD1 | TRBJ2-7 | TRBV14 | . | 14 | TGTGCCAGCAGCCTTAGACAGGGTCCCTACGAGCAGTACTTC | CASSLRQGPYEQYF
TRBD1 | TRBJ1-1 | TRBV14 | . | 14 | TGTGCCAGCAGCTTAACAGGGGGCGTCACTGAAGCTTTCTTT | CASSLTGGVTEAFF
. | TRBJ2-7 | TRBV9 | . | 17 | TGTGCCAGCAGCTCAAACCGAGGGGAGTCGAGTCCCTACGAGCAGTACTTC | CASSSNRGESSPYEQYF
. | TRBJ2-7 | TRBV27 | . | 14 | TGTGCCAGCAGTTTGACAGGCCCGGGGTACGAGCAGTACTTC | CASSLTGPGYEQYF
. | TRBJ2-3 | TRBV28 | . | 14 | TGTGCCAGCAGTCGAACCCCCCCCACAGATACGCAGTATTTT | CASSRTPPTDTQYF
TRBD1 | TRBJ2-5 | TRBV7-9 | . | 17 | TGTGCCAGCAGCTCCGGGACAGGGGACAGGGGAAGGGAGACCCAGTACTTC | CASSSGTGDRGRETQYF
. | TRBJ2-3 | TRBV27 | . | 12 | TGTGCCAGCAGTGGGGAGGCAGATACGCAGTATTTT | CASSGEADTQYF
TRBD1 | TRBJ1-2 | TRBV7-8 | . | 17 | TGTGCCAGCAGCTCCCCCGGGACAGGGAGTATGAACTATGGCTACACCTTC | CASSSPGTGSMNYGYTF
. | TRBJ1-4 | TRBV29-1 | . | 14 | TGCAGCGTCCACGACAGTGCAACTAATGAAAAACTGTTTTTT | CSVHDSATNEKLFF
TRBD1 | TRBJ1-2 | TRBV4-1 | . | 14 | TGCGCCAGCAGCGATGGGGACAGGGTAGGAGGCTACACCTTC | CASSDGDRVGGYTF
. | TRBJ2-1 | TRBV29-1 | once | 12 | TGCAGCTCCGAGGGGGACTACAATGAGCAGTTCTTC | CSSEGDYNEQFF
. | TRBJ2-3 | TRBV4-1 | . | 14 | TGCGCCAGCAGCCCCTGGACTACGGCGGATACGCAGTATTTT | CASSPWTTADTQYF
TRBD2 | TRBJ2-7 | TRBV10-1 | . | 14 | TGCGCCAGCAGCCTCGGGACTAAGCGGTACGAGCAGTACTTC | CASSLGTKRYEQYF
TRBD2 | TRBJ2-1 | TRBV5-1 | . | 17 | TGCGCCAGCAGCTTGAGGGCTAGCGGGAGGACATACAATGAGCAGTTCTTC | CASSLRASGRTYNEQFF
. | TRBJ2-1 | TRBV5-1 | . | 14 | TGCGCCAGCAGCCGCTGGACTAACAACAATGAGCAGTTCTTC | CASSRWTNNNEQFF
. | TRBJ2-7 | TRBV7-9 | . | 11 | TGTGCCAGCAGCGGTACCAACGAGCAGTACTTC | CASSGTNEQYF
TRBD2 | TRBJ2-2 | TRBV29-1 | . | 13 | TGCAGCGGTATAGCGGGAGGGTCCGGGGAGCTGTTTTTT | CSGIAGGSGELFF
. | TRBJ1-5 | TRBV5-8 | . | 15 | TGTGCCAGCAGCTTGGTACTCGGGGTGGATCAGCCCCAGCATTTT | CASSLVLGVDQPQHF
. | TRBJ2-1 | TRBV4-3 | few | 16 | TGCGCCAGCAGCCAAGATCAGGAGGCAGGGGCCAATGAGCAGTTCTTC | CASSQDQEAGANEQFF
. | TRBJ1-2 | TRBV25-1 | . | 13 | TGTGCCAGCAGTGACGGGACTAGCTATGGCTACACCTTC | CASSDGTSYGYTF
. | TRBJ2-1 | TRBV4-1 | few | 13 | TGCGCCAGCAGCTCCAGTCTCGACAATGAGCAGTTCTTC | CASSSSLDNEQFF